This TCR beta chain was observed in a study of control samples from healthy donors and cancer patients. The CDR3 is 12 amino acids. V dropped 7 bases and J dropped 0 bases, with 9 bases sitting between them. Per the germline V gene, CDR1 is SQVTM and CDR2 is ANQGSEA. Profiled with immunoSEQ multiplex PCR; TCRdb holds only in-frame clones, not every one. This sample has 100,000 to 150,000 clones, with 80% to 95% found just once. V usage is TRBV29-1 and J usage is TRBJ1-1; D perhaps matches TRBD1 (6 bases). Source material: blood. The receptor was isolated from a man aged 18 to 35 in good health. The CDR3 is CSAGQMNTEAFF. CDR3 in DNA: TGCAGCGCAGGACAGATGAACACTGAAGCTTTCTTT.